Sequencing of this TCR beta chain was carried out in a study of T cells in Graves' hyperthyroidism and ophthalmopathy. Study at large: Peripheral blood was drawn at first diagnosis, prior to all treatment.

Broader study findings: It was a median 6.5 months before onset that the model predicted ophthalmopathy.

The CDR3 length is 15 residues. V lost 0 bases and J lost 1, with 4 bases in between. Germline CDR1 MDHEN, CDR2 SYDVKM. Amplification of TCR beta CDR3 regions was performed using RNA transcripts as template. HTBI primers were employed in a first-round RT-PCR of the TCR CDR3. TCRdb re-called the multiplex PCR reads with MiXCR, one entry per CDR3 protein. The repertoire holds 200,000 to 300,000 distinct CDR3 sequences, with approximately 25% as singletons. This clonotype occurred many times. Its specificity is not known. This TCR was sampled from a woman between 40 and 50 years old with Graves' ophthalmopathy. The sequenced material came from blood. The V call is TRBV28, the J call TRBJ2-6; D gene uncertain. The DNA of the CDR3 is TGTGCCAGCAGTTTATGGCGATCTGGGGCCAACGTCCTGACTTTC. Its protein product is CASSLWRSGANVLTF.